This entry is about one TCR beta chain. The sample belongs to a study of T cell responses to AZD1222 COVID-19 vaccine. The table came from immunoSEQ multiplex PCR; TCRdb's copy has only in-frame clones and leaves some out. Of roughly 150,000 clones in the sample, 85% to 95% were seen once. The sequence was collected from an adult in good health. The specimen was peripheral blood, collected on day 0 of AZD1222 vaccination.

The CDR3 DNA sequence: TGTGCCAGCAGTTACTCGAGTAGGTCGTCGGGAAACACCATATATTTT. It is translated as CASSYSSRSSGNTIYF. This chain links TRBV6-5 with TRBJ1-3; D not certain. Germline values: CDR1 MNHEY, CDR2 SVGAGI. The CDR3 runs to 16 residues. The V end was cut by 0 bases, the J end by 4 bases, with 13 bases between.